The rows below give T cell receptor beta chains drawn from one sample of a study of blood T cell repertoires in COVID-19. Data came from immunoSEQ multiplex PCR; TCRdb stores just in-frame clones and leaves some out. Of under 300,000 clones in the sample, around 90% were seen once. The sample taken for sequencing was peripheral blood. These TCRs come from a woman aged 70-85 years with active or convalescent COVID-19. Both conserved end residues are part of each CDR3. A D gene is named only where the DNA matches it firmly. Only some rows state a clone size, as once, few, many or a class for expanded clones.

-	-	TRBV18	TRBJ1-1	TGTGCCAGCTCACCATCAGCAGGTCCGAACACTGAAGCTTTCTTT	CASSPSAGPNTEAFF
few	TRBD1	TRBV18	TRBJ1-3	TGTGCCAGCTCACCTGCCCCAGGGGGCGTCTCTGGAAACACCATATATTTT	CASSPAPGGVSGNTIYF
-	TRBD1	TRBV29-1	TRBJ1-2	TGCAGCGTTGAGGGACAGATCTATGGCTACACCTTC	CSVEGQIYGYTF
-	-	TRBV5-4	TRBJ1-3	TGTGCCAGCAGCTTGACGTTGGGGCAAGGTGGAAACACCATATATTTT	CASSLTLGQGGNTIYF
-	-	TRBV5-1	TRBJ1-1	TGCGCCAGCAGCTTGGCCTATCGCGGCAGGGAGAACACTGAAGCTTTCTTT	CASSLAYRGRENTEAFF
-	TRBD2	TRBV29-1	TRBJ2-5	TGCAGCGTAGTGACGGGGGAGGGAGAGACCCAGTACTTC	CSVVTGEGETQYF
-	TRBD2	TRBV5-1	TRBJ2-1	TGCGCCAGCAGCTCCGACAGCGGGGGCCTGGATGAGCAGTTCTTC	CASSSDSGGLDEQFF
once	-	TRBV4-1	TRBJ1-6	TGCGCCAGCAGCCAAGAGGCAGGAGGATCACCCCTCCACTTT	CASSQEAGGSPLHF
-	-	TRBV7-9	TRBJ1-2	TGTGCCAGCAGCTTAGGGACAGTTGGAGTGGATGGCTACACCTTC	CASSLGTVGVDGYTF
-	-	TRBV5-1	TRBJ2-5	TGCGCCAGCAGCTTGGAGGGGGAAGAGACCCAGTACTTC	CASSLEGEETQYF
-	-	TRBV11-2	TRBJ1-1	TGTGCCAGCAGCTCCTCCCCCGGCACTGAAGCTTTCTTT	CASSSSPGTEAFF
once	-	TRBV6-5	TRBJ1-2	TGTGCCAGCAGTTCTCCTACTCTCTATGGCTACACCTTC	CASSSPTLYGYTF
-	-	TRBV19	TRBJ1-5	TGTGCCAGTAGTACCGAGGGGGTGGGCAATCAGCCCCAGCATTTT	CASSTEGVGNQPQHF
-	TRBD1	TRBV4-1	TRBJ2-7	TGCGCCAGCAGCCAAGTTCAAGGGGGACAGGGAAACTACGAGCAGTACTTC	CASSQVQGGQGNYEQYF
-	-	TRBV11-2	TRBJ1-4	TGTGCCAGCAGCTTAGGCGACAGTGCAACTAATGAAAAACTGTTTTTT	CASSLGDSATNEKLFF
-	-	TRBV6-6	TRBJ2-1	TGTGCCAGCAGTTACTCGACAGGAGAGGTCGGTGAGCAGTTCTTC	CASSYSTGEVGEQFF
-	-	TRBV7-8	TRBJ1-1	TGTGCCAGCAGCTTAACGGACACTGAAGCTTTCTTT	CASSLTDTEAFF
once	-	TRBV24-1	TRBJ1-5	TGTGCCACCAGTTCGGAGGCTAGCAATCAGCCCCAGCATTTT	CATSSEASNQPQHF
-	TRBD1	TRBV7-9	TRBJ2-1	TGTGCCAGCAGCTTAGGGGACAGTGTATATTACAATGAGCAGTTCTTC	CASSLGDSVYYNEQFF
few	-	TRBV21-1	TRBJ1-2	TGTGCCAGCAAGCAGGGGGCGAATAGTCCGAACTATGGCTACACCTTC	CASKQGANSPNYGYTF
once	-	TRBV7-6	TRBJ2-1	TGTGCCAGCAGCTTGGAGCCAGCATCCCACAATGAGCAGTTCTTC	CASSLEPASHNEQFF
-	TRBD1	TRBV29-1	TRBJ1-2	TGCAGCGTAAAGCGGACAGGAGTACATGGCTACACCTTC	CSVKRTGVHGYTF
once	-	TRBV6-5	TRBJ2-7	TGTGCCAGCAGTTCCCCTGGCGGGGAGCAGTACTTC	CASSSPGGEQYF
-	-	TRBV9	TRBJ2-5	TGTGCCAGCAGCGTAGGACACTTCGGTGAGACCCAGTACTTC	CASSVGHFGETQYF
-	TRBD1	TRBV19	TRBJ1-6	TGTGCCAGTAGTATGGGGGACAGGGGGCTTTCACCCCTCCACTTT	CASSMGDRGLSPLHF
-	TRBD1	TRBV6-2/TRBV6-3	TRBJ1-6	TGTGCCAGCAGTTTAGTGAGGACAGGGAATTCACCCCTCCACTTT	CASSLVRTGNSPLHF
few	-	TRBV6-5	TRBJ1-1	TGTGCCAGCAGTTACGCGACAGTCCCCACTGAAGCTTTCTTT	CASSYATVPTEAFF
-	-	TRBV27	TRBJ1-2	TGTGCCAGCAGCGGGCAGGGCATTTCCTATGGCTACACCTTC	CASSGQGISYGYTF
-	-	TRBV29-1	TRBJ1-4	TGCAGCATTTTACAGGGCGAAAAACTGTTTTTT	CSILQGEKLFF
once	-	TRBV6-5	TRBJ2-7	TGTGCCAGCAGTTACAGGGGGGGGGCTTACGAGCAGTACTTC	CASSYRGGAYEQYF
-	-	TRBV7-6	TRBJ2-7	TGTGCCAGCAGCCCTCAGACAGGACTTTTTACCTACGAGCAGTACTTC	CASSPQTGLFTYEQYF
-	TRBD1	TRBV9	TRBJ1-6	TGTGCCAGCAGCGTAGCTACCGGACAGGGGCTATATTCACCCCTCCACTTT	CASSVATGQGLYSPLHF
once	TRBD1	TRBV29-1	TRBJ1-5	TGCAGCGTTACACTACTACAGGGGATGGGGACCCTAAGCAATCAGCCCCAGCATTTT	CSVTLLQGMGTLSNQPQHF
-	-	TRBV6-5	TRBJ1-2	TGTGCCAGCAGCAGCTCGGGTCAATGGGTGTACACCTTC	CASSSSGQWVYTF
-	-	TRBV4-1	TRBJ1-2	TGCGCCAGCAGCCATCCCGTGGGGGGGTTCTATGGCTACACCTTC	CASSHPVGGFYGYTF
-	-	TRBV5-8	TRBJ1-4	TGTGCCAGCAGCTATGGACAGCCGAAATCAACTAATGAAAAACTGTTTTTT	CASSYGQPKSTNEKLFF
-	TRBD1	TRBV7-9	TRBJ2-5	TGTGCCAGCAGCCCGGGACAGGTCCAAGAGACCCAGTACTTC	CASSPGQVQETQYF
-	-	TRBV5-6	TRBJ2-5	TGTGCCAGCAGCTCCACCCCCCAGGTGGGGACCCAGTACTTC	CASSSTPQVGTQYF
-	-	TRBV19	TRBJ1-2	TGTGCCAGTAGTCGCGGGAACTATGGCTACACCTTC	CASSRGNYGYTF
-	-	TRBV2	TRBJ2-3	TGTGCCAGCAGTGGGGGGGACCTCTACACAGATACGCAGTATTTT	CASSGGDLYTDTQYF
-	-	TRBV7-2	TRBJ1-2	TGTGCCAGCAGCTTAGGAGGTAATTTCCAGAGGGAATACACCTTC	CASSLGGNFQREYTF
-	-	TRBV6-2/TRBV6-3	TRBJ1-1	TGTGCCAGCAGTAGACACCAGAACACTGAAGCTTTCTTT	CASSRHQNTEAFF
-	-	TRBV7-3	TRBJ1-5	TGTGCCAGCAGCTTAACGGGGGGTCAGCCCCAGCATTTT	CASSLTGGQPQHF
-	-	TRBV7-2	TRBJ1-5	TGTGCCAGCAGCCCCCTCTATGATAGCAATCAGCCCCAGCATTTT	CASSPLYDSNQPQHF
-	-	TRBV2	TRBJ2-5	TGTGCCAGCAGTGAGAACAGAGTCCAAGAGACCCAGTACTTC	CASSENRVQETQYF
-	-	TRBV5-1	TRBJ1-5	TGCGCCAGCAGCTTTCAGGGTAATCAGCCCCAGCATTTT	CASSFQGNQPQHF
-	-	TRBV6-5	TRBJ2-7	TGTGCCAGCGGCCAGGGGAAGGGCGAGCAGTACTTC	CASGQGKGEQYF
once	-	TRBV3-1/TRBV3-2	TRBJ1-5	TGTGCCAGCAGCCAAGATTGGGCAGGGCAACAGCCCCAGCATTTT	CASSQDWAGQQPQHF
-	-	TRBV3-1/TRBV3-2	TRBJ1-5	TGTGCCAGCAGCCAAGCGGGGGAGAATCAGCCCCAGCATTTT	CASSQAGENQPQHF
-	-	TRBV19	TRBJ1-5	TGTGCCAGTAGCCCTAGCACGGGTCAGCCCCAGCATTTT	CASSPSTGQPQHF
-	-	TRBV5-5	TRBJ1-4	TGTGCCAGCAGCTTTACAGGGCGGGCTAATGAAAAACTGTTTTTT	CASSFTGRANEKLFF
few	-	TRBV7-8	TRBJ1-1	TGTGCCAGCAGCGACCGTCCCCAGGCCACTGAAGCTTTCTTT	CASSDRPQATEAFF
-	-	TRBV5-1	TRBJ1-1	TGCGCCGGAGCTCGGGACTTCAACACTGAAGCTTTCTTT	CAGARDFNTEAFF
-	-	TRBV19	TRBJ1-5	TGTGCCAGTGGCCGGCCCCAGCATTTT	CASGRPQHF
-	TRBD1	TRBV29-1	TRBJ1-2	TGCAGCGTAGCATCCGGGACAGGGAACTATGGCTACACCTTC	CSVASGTGNYGYTF
-	TRBD1	TRBV24-1	TRBJ2-6	TGTGCCACCAGTTATGGACAGGGCACATATGGGGCCAACGTCCTGACTTTC	CATSYGQGTYGANVLTF
-	-	TRBV5-1	TRBJ1-1	TGCGCCAGCAGCTTGAAACAGGTTACCCTATCGCTTAGCATGAACACTGAAGCTTTCTTT	CASSLKQVTLSLSMNTEAFF
-	-	TRBV29-1	TRBJ2-1	TGCAGCGTTGAGGTCGGACTACCATACAATGAGCAGTTCTTC	CSVEVGLPYNEQFF
few	-	TRBV7-3	TRBJ1-1	TGTGCCAGCAGCTCCCCGACAGGATGGGTCACTGAAGCTTTCTTT	CASSSPTGWVTEAFF
-	-	TRBV2	TRBJ2-7	TGTGCCAGCCGAACAGACTCCTACGAGCAGTACTTC	CASRTDSYEQYF